The present T cell receptor (beta chain) was sequenced within a study of blood T cell repertoires in COVID-19. Study-wide background: Material from acute and convalescent COVID-19 was sourced from the United States, Italy and Spain. T cells, B-cell-depleted T cells, or PBMCs supplied cDNA or gDNA.

The CDR3 spans 19 residues. Unmatched junction bases numbered 9, after V lost 2 bases and J lost 1 base. Germline CDR1 reads LGHDT; CDR2 reads YNNKEL (reference sequence). Per the authors' pipeline: Estimated nucleated cell counts came from reference gene primer amplification. Here immunoSEQ multiplex PCR was the method, and the copy in TCRdb shows in-frame clones only, minus some. V, J and clone size are taken as reported in that table, and D and trimming were inferred from the DNA itself. The sample consists of some 180,000 clones, approximately 91% of them appearing once. V is TRBV3-1 (or the pseudogene TRBV3-2) and J is TRBJ2-4; 12 nucleotides align to TRBD2. The sequencing sample was made of peripheral blood. The receptor's source is a man aged 18 to 29 with COVID-19, enrolled during active disease. DNA of the CDR3: TGTGCCAGCAGCCAACTGCGACTAGCGGGAGCGGGGGCCAAAAACATTCAGTACTTC. Its translation is CASSQLRLAGAGAKNIQYF.